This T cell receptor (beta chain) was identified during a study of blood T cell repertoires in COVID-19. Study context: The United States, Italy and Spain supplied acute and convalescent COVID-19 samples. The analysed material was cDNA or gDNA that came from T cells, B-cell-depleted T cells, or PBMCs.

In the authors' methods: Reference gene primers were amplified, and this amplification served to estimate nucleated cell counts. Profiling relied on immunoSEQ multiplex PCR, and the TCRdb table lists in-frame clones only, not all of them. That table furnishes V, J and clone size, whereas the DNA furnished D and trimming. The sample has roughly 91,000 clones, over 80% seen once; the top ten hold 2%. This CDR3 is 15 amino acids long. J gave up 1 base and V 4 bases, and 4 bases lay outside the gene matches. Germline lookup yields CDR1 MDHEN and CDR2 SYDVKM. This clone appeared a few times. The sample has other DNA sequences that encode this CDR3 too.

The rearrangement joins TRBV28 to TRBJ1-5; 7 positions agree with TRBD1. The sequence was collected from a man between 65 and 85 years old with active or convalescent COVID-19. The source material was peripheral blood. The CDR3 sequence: CASSSPTGSNQPQHF. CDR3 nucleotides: TGTGCCAGCAGTTCCCCGACAGGGAGCAATCAGCCCCAGCATTTT.